Listed here are 31 T cell receptor beta chains from one sample, sequenced in a study of cytomegalovirus exposure and HLA in healthy donors. Primers for the PCR totalled 60 Vbeta and 13 Jbeta. Assay used: immunoSEQ multiplex PCR; TCRdb lists only in-frame clones, some missing. The table lists some 85,000 clones, 76% of them singletons. The sample was PBMCs. Every receptor here comes from a man aged 35-49 years in good health and CMV-seronegative.

The rearrangement joins TRBV28 to TRBJ1-3; a weak D match, TRBD1 (5 bases). Germline values: CDR1 MDHEN, CDR2 SYDVKM. Trimming stripped 8 bases from V and 9 bases from J, with 17 bases between. The CDR3 runs 13 residues. This chain's CDR3 is CASGRDYRGTIYF. CDR3 in DNA: TGTGCCAGCGGCCGGGACTACAGAGGCACCATATATTTT.

This chain joins TRBV2 and TRBJ1-2; a possible D gene is TRBD1 (5 bases). The V gene's germline CDR1 is SNHLY and CDR2 FYNNEI. Trimming left V 7 bases short and J 4 bases short, with 13 bases between. There are 13 residues in the CDR3. The CDR3 sequence is CASISTVVYGYTF. The CDR3 nucleotides read TGTGCCAGCATTTCGACAGTGGTCTATGGCTACACCTTC.

This clone has only one observation. This chain joins TRBV7-2 and TRBJ2-3; 10 positions agree with TRBD1. Germline V gives CDR1 SGHTA, CDR2 FQGNSA. This CDR3 contains 16 residues. V was pared by 7 bases and J by 3 bases, with 10 bases of the junction left unmatched. CDR3 amino acids: CASTKRRDRGTDTQYF. CDR3 nucleotide sequence: TGTGCCAGCACCAAACGCCGGGACAGGGGAACAGATACGCAGTATTTT.

The rearrangement links TRBV5-1 to TRBJ1-2, with D possibly TRBD1 on 5 matching bases. Looked up from germline, CDR1 is SGHRS and CDR2 is YFSETQ. The V and J ends lost 2 bases and 0 bases respectively, with 8 bases between them. The CDR3 spans 14 residues. The DNA of the CDR3 is TGCGCCAGCAGCTTCGGGACTGCTAACTATGGCTACACCTTC. Its translation: CASSFGTANYGYTF.

V usage is TRBV9 and J usage is TRBJ1-3; D unclear. Germline-derived CDR1 and CDR2 are SGDLS and YYNGEE. The CDR3 sequence is 14 residues long. The ends were cut back, 0 bases at V and 4 bases at J, with 8 bases in the middle. The CDR3 loop is CASSVGGTGNTIYF. CDR3 nucleotide sequence: TGTGCCAGCAGCGTAGGAGGAACCGGAAACACCATATATTTT.

This clone was observed a few times. This sequence joins TRBV7-2 and TRBJ2-7; D is perhaps TRBD2 (6 bases). The V end lost 4 bases, the J end lost 7 bases, and 11 bases lay between the germline ends. The CDR3 extends over 12 amino acids. Germline-derived CDR1 and CDR2 are SGHTA and FQGNSA. CDR3 bases: TGTGCCAGCAGCTCCCTGGAGGGAGAGCAGTACTTC. This codes for CASSSLEGEQYF.

The chain links TRBV19 to TRBJ2-1; tentative D call: TRBD2 (6 bases). CDR1 LNHDA and CDR2 SQIVND come from the germline V gene (reference sequence). V dropped 4 bases and J dropped 2 bases, with 12 bases sitting between them. The CDR3 consists of 15 residues. The CDR3 DNA follows: TGTGCCAGTAGTACTTCCGGGACTCCCTACAATGAGCAGTTCTTC. This gives the protein CASSTSGTPYNEQFF.

V is TRBV6-6 and J is TRBJ2-7, with D maybe TRBD2 (6 bases). The CDR3 has 16 amino acids. Germline loops: CDR1 MNHNY, CDR2 SVGAGI (reference sequence). V was pared by 2 bases and J by 2 bases, with 16 bases between. The CDR3 nucleotides read TGTGCCAGCAGTTACGGCGGGGACGGGGGAACCTACGAGCAGTACTTC. Encoded protein: CASSYGGDGGTYEQYF.

This clone came up once. The chain uses TRBV5-1 and TRBJ2-1; D perhaps matches TRBD1 (6 bases). The CDR3 covers 16 residues. Germline values: CDR1 SGHRS, CDR2 YFSETQ. Trimming pared 4 bases from V and 4 bases from J, leaving 18 bases between. CDR3 sequence: CASSQWTATGYNEQFF. CDR3 DNA: TGCGCCAGCAGCCAGTGGACAGCGACGGGTTACAATGAGCAGTTCTTC.

Comments on this clone: Other DNA sequences in this specimen translate into the identical CDR3. The chain is built from TRBV27 and TRBJ2-7; a possible D gene is TRBD2 (7 bases). The V end lost 6 bases, the J end lost 2 bases, and 17 bases lay between the germline ends. The CDR3 runs 15 residues. Per the germline V gene, CDR1 is MNHEY and CDR2 is SMNVEV (reference sequence). This CDR3 reads CASRIQGGGTYEQYF. For the CDR3, the DNA is TGTGCCAGCAGAATCCAAGGGGGGGGAACCTACGAGCAGTACTTC.

The gene calls are TRBV6-6 and TRBJ2-5, with TRBD2 matching over 13 bases. This CDR3 has 15 amino acids. The V segment lost 4 bases and the J segment 5 bases; nucleotides outside the gene matches: 4. CDR1 and CDR2 from the germline V gene are MNHNY and SVGAGI (reference sequence). CDR3 DNA: TGTGCCAGCAGTTCAACTAGCGGGGGGGCGGAGACCCAGTACTTC. Protein: CASSSTSGGAETQYF.

This rearrangement joins TRBV21-1 to TRBJ1-1. TRBV21-1 is listed as a pseudogene. This CDR3 has 12 amino acids. The CDR3 loop reads CASSPSDTEAFF. The DNA of the CDR3 is TGTGCCAGCAGCCCCTCGGACACTGAAGCTTTCTTT.

The V gene is TRBV2, the J gene TRBJ2-7, with 8 bases matching TRBD1. Germline trimming cut 2 bases from V and 3 bases from J; bases unmatched to any gene: 15. The CDR3 has 18 residues. Germline assignment: CDR1 SNHLY and CDR2 FYNNEI. In DNA, the CDR3 is TGTGCCAGCAGTGAATCTGAGTGGACAGGGTCTATTTTCTACGAGCAGTACTTC. This gives the protein CASSESEWTGSIFYEQYF.

This clone was counted once. J is TRBJ2-7 and V is TRBV5-4; 7 bases map to TRBD1. Germline V lookup: CDR1 SGHNT, CDR2 YYREEE (reference sequence). V lost 3 bases, J lost 5 bases, and 2 bases stayed unmatched. The CDR3 runs 12 residues. The CDR3 DNA reads TGTGCCAGCAGCTCCGACAGGGACGAGCAGTACTTC. Its translation: CASSSDRDEQYF.

The rearrangement joins TRBV6-5 to TRBJ2-7, with 10 bases matching TRBD1. V dropped 2 bases and J dropped 2; count of bases not matched to a gene: 3. Germline V gene lookup returns CDR1 MNHEY and CDR2 SVGAGI. The CDR3 has 15 amino acids. CDR3 in DNA: TGTGCCAGCAGTTACAGGGGACAGGGGACCTACGAGCAGTACTTC. Translating gives CASSYRGQGTYEQYF.

This clone was seen a few times. For the CDR3, the DNA is TGTGCCAGCAGTTACTCGACTGCGGGAGGTGGTGAGCAGTTCTTC. It specifies CASSYSTAGGGEQFF. The chain links TRBV6-5 to TRBJ2-1; 8 bases line up with TRBD2. The CDR3 contains 15 residues. V lost 0 bases and J lost 9; bases outside the gene matches: 7. The germline CDR1 and CDR2 sequences are MNHEY and SVGAGI.

This rearrangement joins TRBV7-3 to TRBJ2-1, with 11 nucleotides matching TRBD2. CDR3 length equals 16 residues. V dropped 0 bases and J dropped 7; count of bases not matched to a gene: 5. CDR1 is SGHTA, CDR2 FQGTGA, per germline. The CDR3 loop is CASSLTSGGATNEQFF. DNA of the CDR3: TGTGCCAGCAGCTTAACTAGCGGGGGGGCCACAAATGAGCAGTTCTTC.

DNA for the CDR3: TGTGCCAGCAGCCTCCGGGACAGGGGGTACAATGAGCAGTTCTTC. Its protein is CASSLRDRGYNEQFF. The chain links TRBV5-4 to TRBJ2-1, with 11 positions matching TRBD1. J gave up 4 bases and V 4 bases, and 4 bases lay outside the gene matches. The CDR3 totals 15 residues. Germline assignment: CDR1 SGHNT and CDR2 YYREEE (reference sequence). Full variable domain (rest looked up from reference TRBV5-4 and TRBJ2-1): ETGVTQSPTHLIKTRGQQVTLRCSSQSGHNTVSWYQQALGQGPQFIFQYYREEENGRGNFPPRFSGLQFPNYSSELNVNALELDDSALYLCASSLRDRGYNEQFFGPGTRLTVL.

This sequence joins TRBV18 and TRBJ1-5; D gene ambiguous. The V end was cut by 4 bases, the J end by 0 bases, with 4 bases between. This CDR3 has 13 amino acids. The germline V gene has CDR1 KGHSH and CDR2 LQKENI. CDR3 region: CASSLYSNQPQHF. The CDR3 DNA reads TGTGCCAGCTCACTCTATAGCAATCAGCCCCAGCATTTT.

This chain uses TRBV11-2 with TRBJ2-2, with TRBD1 as a possible D gene (6 bases). The CDR3 sequence is 15 residues long. CDR1 SGHAT and CDR2 FQNNGV come from the germline V gene. V shed 5 bases and J shed 4 bases, with 14 bases lying between them. The CDR3 region has the DNA TGTGCCAGCAGCACCCGAAGGGGGAGCACCGGGGAGCTGTTTTTT. This gives the protein CASSTRRGSTGELFF.

The chain employs TRBV9 and TRBJ1-6; the D gene is possibly TRBD1 (5 bases). From germline, CDR1 is SGDLS and CDR2 YYNGEE. The CDR3 has 18 residues. Trimming left V 3 bases short and J 1 base short, with 17 bases between. The CDR3: CASSATDSRYSYNSPLHF. Written as DNA, the CDR3 is TGTGCCAGCAGCGCTACAGACAGTCGGTATTCCTATAATTCACCCCTCCACTTT.

J is TRBJ2-5 and V is TRBV6-5; tentative D call: TRBD2 (5 bases). V lost 2 bases and J lost 5, with 15 bases in between. This CDR3 is built from 15 residues. Germline lookup yields CDR1 MNHEY and CDR2 SVGAGI. CDR3 residues: CASSYAGGFRETQYF. The CDR3 coding sequence is TGTGCCAGCAGTTACGCGGGCGGATTCAGGGAGACCCAGTACTTC.

V gene TRBV18 combines with J gene TRBJ2-3; TRBD2 aligns across 10 bases. Unmatched junction bases numbered 7, after V lost 0 bases and J lost 4 bases. Germline CDR1 KGHSH, CDR2 LQKENI. CDR3 size: 17 residues. The CDR3 sequence is CASSPPAASGGSDTQYF. CDR3 nucleotide sequence: TGTGCCAGCTCACCACCGGCAGCTAGCGGGGGATCAGATACGCAGTATTTT.

The rearrangement links TRBV4-3 to TRBJ2-3; 7 bases match TRBD1. The CDR3 is made up of 14 amino acids. V gave up 0 bases and J gave up 6 bases; unmatched junction bases: 3. CDR1 and CDR2 (germline): LGHNA, YSLEER. The CDR3 protein is CASSQDQGVDTQYF. For the CDR3, the DNA is TGCGCCAGCAGCCAAGATCAGGGGGTCGATACGCAGTATTTT.

J is TRBJ2-7 and V is TRBV6-4, with 9 bases lining up with TRBD2. V was pared by 3 bases and J by 0 bases, with 3 bases of the junction left unmatched. This CDR3 has 15 residues. CDR1 and CDR2 (germline): MRHNA, SNTAGT. The DNA for the CDR3 is TGTGCCAGCAGTGAGGCAGCGGGGGGCTCCTACGAGCAGTACTTC. Translated: CASSEAAGGSYEQYF.

V usage is TRBV7-2 and J usage is TRBJ1-2; D is unresolved. Deletions cut 4 bases from V and 4 bases from J, with 10 bases between. Germline V gene lookup returns CDR1 SGHTA and CDR2 FQGNSA. There are 13 residues in the CDR3. The CDR3 is CASSSAVLYGYTF. In nucleotides, the CDR3 is TGTGCCAGCAGCTCGGCGGTCCTCTATGGCTACACCTTC.

This clone was detected only a few times. V usage is TRBV13 and J usage is TRBJ2-1, with TRBD2 identical over 7 bases. V was clipped by 1 base and J by 5 bases; unmatched bases: 29. CDR1 and CDR2 from the germline V gene are PRHDT and FYEKMQ (reference sequence). There are 23 residues in the CDR3. The CDR3 reads CASSLVVGEGEEGPLGRNNEQFF. The CDR3 DNA reads as TGTGCCAGCAGCTTAGTAGTGGGGGAGGGTGAGGAAGGCCCCCTAGGGAGGAACAATGAGCAGTTCTTC.

V usage is TRBV19 and J usage is TRBJ2-7; 7 positions agree with TRBD1. CDR3 size: 14 residues. The junction had 9 bases not matched to a gene; V was cut back by 5 bases and J by 5 bases. Germline CDR1 reads LNHDA; CDR2 reads SQIVND (reference sequence). CDR3 sequence reads: CASSPLQGVHEQYF. As DNA, the CDR3 is TGTGCCAGTAGTCCCCTCCAGGGGGTCCACGAGCAGTACTTC.

The chain is built from TRBV7-9 and TRBJ1-2, with a weak D call TRBD1 (6 bases). Germline CDR1 reads SEHNR; CDR2 reads FQNEAQ (reference sequence). V shed 7 bases and J shed 7 bases, with 22 bases lying between them. The CDR3 has 15 residues. In nucleotides, the CDR3 is TGTGCCAGCACCCCTTTGTCCACAGGGAATAGTGGCTACACCTTC. Translated: CASTPLSTGNSGYTF.

The J gene is TRBJ2-2, the V gene TRBV12-5; TRBD2 might be the D (5 bases). The CDR3 consists of 15 residues. Trimming cost V 0 bases and J 2 bases, with 7 bases left between them. CDR1 is LGHNT, CDR2 FRNRAP, per germline. The CDR3 DNA follows: TGTGCTAGTGGTTTGGTAGGACTTAACACCGGGGAGCTGTTTTTT. Encoded protein: CASGLVGLNTGELFF.

The rearrangement uses TRBV4-3 and TRBJ1-6, with 7 bases that match TRBD1. This CDR3 has 17 amino acids. V gave up 0 bases and J gave up 8 bases; unmatched junction bases: 10. Germline-derived CDR1 and CDR2 are LGHNA and YSLEER. The DNA of the CDR3 is TGCGCCAGCAGCCAAGATGGTGGCAGGGGGAATTATTCACCCCTCCACTTT. Amino acid sequence: CASSQDGGRGNYSPLHF.